The 2 T cell receptor beta chains below come from one sample, sequenced in a study of blood T cell repertoires in COVID-19. TCRdb's table, derived via immunoSEQ multiplex PCR, lists solely in-frame clones and lacks some. The sample holds about 230,000 clones, less than 90% seen once. Input material: peripheral blood. Receptors were obtained from a woman in her sixties or seventies with active or convalescent COVID-19.

The V gene is TRBV2, the J gene TRBJ1-2; no reliable D call. The V gene's germline CDR1 is SNHLY and CDR2 FYNNEI. Trimming shortened V by 7 bases and J by 4 bases, and 19 bases separated the two germline ends. This CDR3 spans 15 amino acids. The CDR3 coding sequence is TGTGCCAGCAAATTAGGACTAGGCGAGGGCTATGGCTACACCTTC. Translating it yields CASKLGLGEGYGYTF.

The chain carries TRBV30 and TRBJ1-6; D possibly corresponds to TRBD1 (6 bases). CDR1 GTSNPN and CDR2 SVGIG come from the germline V gene (reference sequence). This CDR3 is built from 14 residues. V was shortened by 3 bases and J by 3 bases, with 9 bases between the two germline ends. The CDR3 here is CAWRLTGYNSPLHF. CDR3 DNA: TGTGCCTGGAGGCTGACAGGCTATAATTCACCCCTCCACTTT.